This T cell receptor beta chain was documented in a study of T cell responses to AZD1222 COVID-19 vaccine. Study results and limitations: Seropositivity was recorded at baseline in only a handful of AZD1222 recipients. The study reported that nearly half of spike-specific TCRs target unmutated variant regions. Without day 14 samples, only post-peak T cell repertoires were studied. In a largely white British group with more females than males, clonal diversity was possibly underestimated.

The protocol was immunoSEQ multiplex PCR, while the TCRdb copy is restricted to in-frame clones and leaves out a portion. The sample has more than 85,000 clones; roughly 90% are singletons. Trimming cost V 0 bases and J 5 bases, with 16 bases left between them. Germline assignment: CDR1 MNHEY and CDR2 SVGAGI. CDR3 size: 16 residues. With regard to this clone: Its antigen remains unidentified.

Sequencing used peripheral blood, obtained 28 days after the second AZD1222 dose. This TCR was recovered from an adult who received the AZD1222 COVID-19 vaccine. This chain connects TRBV6-5 to TRBJ1-2; maybe TRBD1 (6 bases). In DNA, the CDR3 is TGTGCCAGCAGTTACTCGGGGGTCACCCAGGGGTATGGCTACACCTTC. Translated, it gives CASSYSGVTQGYGYTF.